These 5 T cell receptor beta chains were sequenced from one sample in a study of shared clonotypes between healthy human individuals. CD8 cells classed as naive were CD45RO-negative and positively selected for CCR7, excluding terminally differentiated effector memory CD45RA+ cells. Profiling relied on immunoSEQ multiplex PCR, and the TCRdb table lists in-frame clones only, not all of them. The sample holds about 2.2 million clones; over 85% are singletons and the top ten take around 1.7%. The sample consisted of naive CD8+ T cells from PBMCs. These receptors were collected from a young man in good health. Some clones in this sample may be carry-over from other donors' samples.

This clone was counted a few times. The genes are TRBV6-5 and TRBJ1-1; 7 nucleotides match TRBD1. The V gene end was trimmed by 4 bases and the J gene end by 0 bases; junction bases not matched to a gene: 5. CDR1 MNHEY and CDR2 SVGAGI come from the germline V gene. The CDR3 sequence is 15 residues long. The DNA for the CDR3 is TGTGCCAGCAGTTCGACCGGGACAGTGAACACTGAAGCTTTCTTT. Its protein is CASSSTGTVNTEAFF.

This clone was seen a handful of times. This sequence joins TRBV9 and TRBJ1-1; no definite D call. CDR1 SGDLS and CDR2 YYNGEE come from the germline V gene. The length of the CDR3 is 14 residues. V dropped 0 bases and J dropped 6 bases, with 12 bases sitting between them. The CDR3 bases are TGTGCCAGCAGCGTAGAGTCCCGCGGGGCTGAAGCTTTCTTT. Protein: CASSVESRGAEAFF.

This CDR3 reads CASSSQAGTPYGYTF. CDR3 DNA sequence: TGTGCCAGCAGCTCCCAAGCCGGGACACCCTATGGCTACACCTTC. The gene calls are TRBV7-9 and TRBJ1-2, with a weak D call TRBD1 (6 bases). CDR3 size: 15 residues. Germline V gives CDR1 SEHNR, CDR2 FQNEAQ (reference sequence). Trimming removed 4 bases from V and 4 bases from J, with 16 bases in between.

The CDR3 region has the DNA TGTGCCAGCAGCTTGGAAGTGAGCGGGCCTTACAATGAGCAGTTCTTC. This translates into CASSLEVSGPYNEQFF. The genes are TRBV7-9 and TRBJ2-1; a possible D gene is TRBD2 (6 bases). The germline gives CDR1 SEHNR, CDR2 FQNEAQ (reference sequence). V was shortened by 3 bases and J by 4 bases, with 16 bases between the two germline ends. The CDR3 has 16 residues.

The genes are TRBV4-1 and TRBJ2-3; D not resolved. Trimming removed 1 base at V and 2 bases at J, with 16 bases between. The CDR3 runs to 17 residues. CDR1 and CDR2 from the germline V gene are MGHRA and YSYEKL. CDR3 in DNA: TGCGCCAGCAGCCAAGGCTGGGCGTTCCACGACACAGATACGCAGTATTTT. This encodes CASSQGWAFHDTDTQYF.